Included here is one TCR beta chain sequence, with context. This record belongs to a study of blood T cells in healthy people across ages. Trimming pared 7 bases from V and 5 bases from J, leaving 14 bases between. CDR3 length: 13 amino acids. The V gene's germline CDR1 is SEHNR and CDR2 FQNEAQ (reference sequence). Together with a sample-barcoded 5' primer, a J-beta primer mix was included in a second PCR lasting roughly 6 to 12 cycles. TCRdb re-called the 5' RACE reads with MiXCR, one entry per CDR3 protein. The table records over 1,500,000 distinct CDR3 sequences, about two fifths of them present only once.

The sample comprised blood. The origin of this receptor is a human donor in good health. The chain joins TRBV7-9 to TRBJ1-1, with a possible D match to TRBD1 (5 bases). The chain's CDR3 is CASNTRGETEAFF. The CDR3 DNA is TGTGCCAGCAATACCCGAGGGGAGACTGAAGCTTTCTTT.